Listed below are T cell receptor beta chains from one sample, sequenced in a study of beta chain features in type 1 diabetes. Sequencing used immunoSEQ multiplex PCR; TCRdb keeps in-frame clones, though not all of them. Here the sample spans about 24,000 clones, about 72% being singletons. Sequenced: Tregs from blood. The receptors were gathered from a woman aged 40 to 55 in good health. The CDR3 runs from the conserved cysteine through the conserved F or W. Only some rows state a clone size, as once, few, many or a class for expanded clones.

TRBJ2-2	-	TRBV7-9	CASSRRDWNTGELFF
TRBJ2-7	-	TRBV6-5	CASSYWTGEQYF
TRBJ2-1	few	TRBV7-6	CASSRDSGGREQFF
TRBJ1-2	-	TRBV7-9	CASSYVTGNYGYTF
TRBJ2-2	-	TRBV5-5	CASSLASGTGNGELFF
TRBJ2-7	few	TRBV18	CASSPQKSAGAYEQYF
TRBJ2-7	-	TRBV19	CASSTDLSGVRGREQYF
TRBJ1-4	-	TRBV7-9	CASSLGAPNEKLFF
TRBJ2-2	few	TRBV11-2	CASSLQGRDTGELFF
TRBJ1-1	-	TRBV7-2	CASRGQGGIWTEAFF
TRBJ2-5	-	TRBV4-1	CASSRLPGQGAQGETQYF
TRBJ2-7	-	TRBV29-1	CSASAQYF
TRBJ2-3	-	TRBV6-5	CASSSLTTGRDTQYF
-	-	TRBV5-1	CASSLVPAGGGETQYF
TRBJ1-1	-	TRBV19	CASSPSTAQGAFF
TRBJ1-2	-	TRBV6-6	CASSPPGQNYGYTF
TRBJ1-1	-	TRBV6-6	CASRDSEALNTEAFF
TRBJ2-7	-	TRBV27	CASSTGQGISYEQYF
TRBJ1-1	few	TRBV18	CASSPPGVGIVEAFF
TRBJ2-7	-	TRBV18	CASSPREGSEQYF
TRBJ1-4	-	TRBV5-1	CASSLALQGEKLFF
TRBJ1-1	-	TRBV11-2	CASSLISAGENTEALF
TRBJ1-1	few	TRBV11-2	CASSLDRGSVAFF
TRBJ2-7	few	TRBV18	CASSRGETYEQYF
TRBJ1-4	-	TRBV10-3	CAIRGQPDEKLFF
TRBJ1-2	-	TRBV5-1	CASSPGQGSIGYTF
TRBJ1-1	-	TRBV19	CASSIARGTEAFF
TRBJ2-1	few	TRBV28	CASSLIHTEQFF
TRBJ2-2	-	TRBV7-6	CASSSVRGDAELFF
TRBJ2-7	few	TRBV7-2	CASSFIPDRLLF
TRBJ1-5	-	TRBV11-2	CASSPLPPGQQPQHF
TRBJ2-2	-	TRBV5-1	CASSLSQGANTGELFF
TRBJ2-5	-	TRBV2	CASSLRDRADF
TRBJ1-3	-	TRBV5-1	CASTAGAMDTIYF
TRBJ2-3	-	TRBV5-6	CASSLGWGLTSTDTQYF
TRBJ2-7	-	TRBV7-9	CASSLNSAQEQYF
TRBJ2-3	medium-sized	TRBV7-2	CASSFRDRGTDTQYF
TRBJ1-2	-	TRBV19	CASSTATGFYGYTF
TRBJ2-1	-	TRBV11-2	CASSLFSSDNEQFF
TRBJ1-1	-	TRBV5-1	CASSLALGTVNTEAFF
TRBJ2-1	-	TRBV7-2	CASSARIGRNEQFF
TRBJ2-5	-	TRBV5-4	CASSKGLAGRETQYF
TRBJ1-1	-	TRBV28	CASSATANTEAFF
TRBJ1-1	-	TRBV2	CASSDKLTNTEAFF
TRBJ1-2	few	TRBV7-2	CASSLGRGNYGYTF
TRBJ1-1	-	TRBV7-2	CASTPQGLSGAEAFF
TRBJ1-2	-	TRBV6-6	CASSSIAPGVGYTF
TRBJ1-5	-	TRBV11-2	CASSLQGASNQPQHF
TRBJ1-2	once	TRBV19	CASSRETENYGYTF
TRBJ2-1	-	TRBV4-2	CASSGQGNEQFF
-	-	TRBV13	CASSSPGTTIGEQYF
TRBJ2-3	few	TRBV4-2	CASSQALTSGGAPPDTQYF
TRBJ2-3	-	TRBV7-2	CASSLVPGADTQYF
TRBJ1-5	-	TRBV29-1	CSVGQGAQPQHF
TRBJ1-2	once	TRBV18	CASSPSSDRNYYGYTF
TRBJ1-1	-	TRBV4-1	CASSQEPIRVNTEAFF
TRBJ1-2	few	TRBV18	CASSPPSASYGYTF
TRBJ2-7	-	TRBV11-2	CASSPDRDSYEQYF
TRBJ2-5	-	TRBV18	CASSPPRTETQYF
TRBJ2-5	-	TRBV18	CASSPALVRETQYF